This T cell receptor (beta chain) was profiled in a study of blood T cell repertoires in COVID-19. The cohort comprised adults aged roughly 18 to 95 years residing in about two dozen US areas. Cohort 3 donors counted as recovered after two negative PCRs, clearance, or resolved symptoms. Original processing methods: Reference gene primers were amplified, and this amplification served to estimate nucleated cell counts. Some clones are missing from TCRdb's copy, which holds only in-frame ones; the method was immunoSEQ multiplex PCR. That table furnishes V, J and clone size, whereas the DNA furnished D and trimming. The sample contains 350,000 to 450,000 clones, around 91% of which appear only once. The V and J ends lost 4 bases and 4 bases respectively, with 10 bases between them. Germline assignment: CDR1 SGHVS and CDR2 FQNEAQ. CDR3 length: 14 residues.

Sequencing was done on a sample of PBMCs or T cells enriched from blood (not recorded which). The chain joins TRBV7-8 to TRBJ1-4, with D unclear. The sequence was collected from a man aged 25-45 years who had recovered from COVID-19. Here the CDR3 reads CASSYTESNEKLFF. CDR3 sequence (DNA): TGTGCCAGCAGCTACACGGAGAGTAATGAAAAACTGTTTTTT.